Listed here are 19 T cell receptor beta chains from one sample, sequenced in a study of blood T cells in healthy people across ages. A sample-barcoded 5' primer and a J-beta primer mix were used in a second PCR of roughly 6 to 11 cycles. TCRdb passed the 5' RACE reads through MiXCR, listing each CDR3 protein once. The sample yields 1.5 million to 2 million distinct CDR3 sequences, over 25% seen once. Input material: blood. These receptors were taken from a woman in her 30s in good health.

On this clonotype itself: Being one base from a much bigger clone, this may be a read error. The genes are TRBV29-1 and TRBJ2-1, with D uncertain. The J call may be mistaken, given a closer DNA end match to TRBJ2-7. The CDR3 length is 13 residues. Per the germline V gene, CDR1 is SQVTM and CDR2 is ANQGSEA. CDR3 in amino acids: CSVGVGSYNEQYF. The CDR3 nucleotides are TGCAGCGTAGGCGTGGGATCCTACAATGAGCAGTACTTC.

This clonotype has just a few counts. This chain connects TRBV18 to TRBJ2-5; no definite D call. Trimming cost V 2 bases and J 4 bases, with 17 bases left between them. Germline V lookup: CDR1 KGHSH, CDR2 LQKENI. The CDR3 has 16 amino acids. The CDR3 loop reads CASSPLSRPSGETQYF. The CDR3 DNA sequence: TGTGCCAGCTCACCATTGTCTCGGCCGTCCGGAGAGACCCAGTACTTC.

The rearrangement uses TRBV20-1 and TRBJ1-1; TRBD1 might be the D (6 bases). Trimming took 6 bases from V and 10 from J, leaving 24 bases between them. The CDR3 length is 14 residues. Germline CDR1 reads DFQATT; CDR2 reads SNEGSKA (reference sequence). CDR3 DNA: TGCAGTGCCGTTCTGACTACAGGGAAGGGGGGAGCTTTCTTT. Translating gives CSAVLTTGKGGAFF.

This clonotype was found a few times. The chain recombines TRBV6-6 with TRBJ1-3, with TRBD1 matching 8 bases. The CDR3 runs to 18 residues. Germline trimming cut 6 bases from V and 1 base from J; bases unmatched to any gene: 14. Germline-derived CDR1 and CDR2 are MNHNY and SVGAGI (reference sequence). In DNA, the CDR3 is TGTGCCAGCAGCTTTATACACTCAGGGGGCCTATCTGGAAACACCATATATTTT. It specifies CASSFIHSGGLSGNTIYF.

The CDR3 reads CASSVDSGSWPNEQFF. The DNA of the CDR3 is TGTGCCAGCAGTGTCGATAGCGGGAGTTGGCCCAATGAGCAGTTCTTC. This sequence joins TRBV2 and TRBJ2-1, with 9 bases that match TRBD2. In germline, CDR1 is SNHLY, CDR2 FYNNEI. J gave up 6 bases and V 4 bases, and 10 bases lay outside the gene matches. The CDR3 has 16 amino acids.

A few counts support this clonotype. The genes are TRBV9 and TRBJ2-4; the match to TRBD2 covers 13 bases. The end of the DNA aligns better with TRBJ2-7, so the J call may be wrong. The CDR3 is made up of 15 amino acids. From germline, CDR1 is SGDLS and CDR2 YYNGEE. For the CDR3, the DNA is TGTGCCAGCAGCGGCGGGACTAGCGGGACTTTCGAGCAGTACTTC. Encoded protein: CASSGGTSGTFEQYF.

The rearrangement uses TRBV5-1 and TRBJ2-3; the D gene is possibly TRBD2 (6 bases). The CDR3 runs to 17 residues. Germline loops: CDR1 SGHRS, CDR2 YFSETQ. Trimming pared 3 bases from V and 2 bases from J, leaving 19 bases between. The CDR3, as DNA: TGCGCCAGCAGCTCTAACCTGGCGGGGCTTAACACAGATACGCAGTATTTT. It is translated as CASSSNLAGLNTDTQYF.

This clonotype was found many times. The V gene is TRBV5-5, the J gene TRBJ2-7, with D possibly TRBD1 on 6 matching bases. This CDR3 has 15 amino acids. V gave up 0 bases and J gave up 1 base, with 11 bases separating them. Germline CDR1 SGHKS, CDR2 YYEKEE (reference sequence). The CDR3 loop reads CASSLGQGISYEQYF. The CDR3, as DNA: TGTGCCAGCAGCTTGGGCCAGGGGATTTCCTACGAGCAGTACTTC.

The chain joins TRBV5-1 to TRBJ2-3, with D perhaps TRBD2 (5 bases). Germline V lookup: CDR1 SGHRS, CDR2 YFSETQ. The germline V and J ends were trimmed by 2 bases and 3 bases, with 19 bases remaining between them. This CDR3 contains 17 residues. The CDR3 sequence is CASSFGGSARGTDTQYF. DNA of the CDR3: TGCGCCAGCAGCTTCGGTGGTAGCGCACGGGGAACAGATACGCAGTATTTT.

This clonotype was seen a few times. The gene calls are TRBV5-1 and TRBJ2-5; 8 nucleotides match TRBD2. J gave up 5 bases and V 1 base, and 4 bases lay outside the gene matches. CDR1 SGHRS and CDR2 YFSETQ come from the germline V gene. The CDR3 extends over 14 amino acids. The chain's CDR3 is CASSLPGGPETQYF. Written as DNA, the CDR3 is TGCGCCAGCAGCTTGCCGGGGGGGCCGGAGACCCAGTACTTC.

This clonotype was observed a handful of times. One end of the junction fails to match germline, which may point to a read error. The chain joins TRBV12-3 or TRBV12-4 to TRBJ1-6; the match to TRBD1 covers 7 bases. The CDR3 totals 15 residues. The CDR3 nucleotides read TGTGCCAGCAGGTTAGACAGGGTGGCTAATTCACCCCTCCACTTT. Its translation is CASRLDRVANSPLHF.

The table lists this clonotype with many counts. This chain joins TRBV2 and TRBJ1-2, with D possibly TRBD1 on 5 matching bases. CDR1 SNHLY and CDR2 FYNNEI come from the germline V gene. The CDR3 has 15 amino acids. Trimming stripped 6 bases from V and 0 bases from J, with 14 bases between. The CDR3 bases are TGTGCCAGCAGCGACGGGACGTTAGCTAACTATGGCTACACCTTC. Translating it yields CASSDGTLANYGYTF.

The chain joins TRBV20-1 to TRBJ2-1, with 9 bases fitting TRBD1. The J call may be wrong; the DNA end is better matched by TRBJ2-7. The CDR3 totals 16 residues. Germline loops: CDR1 DFQATT, CDR2 SNEGSKA (reference sequence). The CDR3 protein is CSASQGTGNNYNEQYF. The CDR3 DNA sequence: TGCAGTGCTTCACAGGGGACAGGGAACAACTACAATGAGCAGTACTTC.

This clonotype was observed a handful of times. This chain links TRBV5-1 with TRBJ2-7; 7 bases map to TRBD1. The CDR3 contains 14 residues. Germline lookup yields CDR1 SGHRS and CDR2 YFSETQ. V lost 6 bases, J lost 2 bases, and 8 bases stayed unmatched. CDR3 in amino acids: CASTEGASTYEQYF. CDR3 nucleotides: TGCGCCAGCACCGAGGGGGCTTCGACCTACGAGCAGTACTTC.

This clonotype was seen repeatedly, ten times or more. This chain joins TRBV20-1 and TRBJ2-5; 7 positions match TRBD1. V dropped 6 bases and J dropped 5; count of bases not matched to a gene: 12. CDR3 length: 14 amino acids. Germline V CDR1 and CDR2: DFQATT, SNEGSKA (reference sequence). The CDR3 region has the DNA TGCAGTGCGTCAGGGGGTACCGTCGGCGAGACCCAGTACTTC. Translated: CSASGGTVGETQYF.

This clonotype was seen more than once but under ten times. The chain links TRBV5-5 to TRBJ2-3; tentative D call: TRBD1 (7 bases). The CDR3 has 15 residues. Germline-derived CDR1 and CDR2 are SGHKS and YYEKEE (reference sequence). The ends were cut back, 9 bases at V and 2 bases at J, with 19 bases in the middle. This chain's CDR3 is CANSYSGQATDTQYF. CDR3 DNA: TGTGCCAACTCGTATAGCGGACAGGCCACAGATACGCAGTATTTT.

This clonotype was seen only a few times. The chain carries TRBV7-2 and TRBJ2-5; D is unresolved. CDR1 and CDR2 (germline): SGHTA, FQGNSA. Trimming removed 8 bases at V and 5 bases at J, with 9 bases between. The CDR3 totals 11 residues. CDR3 nucleotide sequence: TGTGCCAGCGGGCCCCTGGAGACCCAGTACTTC. This translates into CASGPLETQYF.

This clonotype showed up just once. The rearrangement joins TRBV29-1 to TRBJ2-4; D call uncertain. The CDR3 sequence is 12 residues long. Germline V CDR1 and CDR2: SQVTM, ANQGSEA. V was shortened by 4 bases and J by 13 bases, with 17 bases between the two germline ends. In DNA, the CDR3 is TGCAGCGTTGTAAGCAACTACAATGAGCAGTACTTC. Amino acid sequence: CSVVSNYNEQYF.

This clonotype was picked up a small number of times. The rearrangement links TRBV25-1 to TRBJ1-2, with D tentatively TRBD1 (6 bases). From germline, CDR1 is MGHDK and CDR2 SYGVNS. The CDR3 spans 14 residues. With 7 bases removed from V and 10 bases from J, the gap between germline ends came to 22 bases. CDR3 nucleotide sequence: TGTGCCAGCACTACTGGGGGCAGCAGGGGATACTACACCTTC. This sequence encodes CASTTGGSRGYYTF.